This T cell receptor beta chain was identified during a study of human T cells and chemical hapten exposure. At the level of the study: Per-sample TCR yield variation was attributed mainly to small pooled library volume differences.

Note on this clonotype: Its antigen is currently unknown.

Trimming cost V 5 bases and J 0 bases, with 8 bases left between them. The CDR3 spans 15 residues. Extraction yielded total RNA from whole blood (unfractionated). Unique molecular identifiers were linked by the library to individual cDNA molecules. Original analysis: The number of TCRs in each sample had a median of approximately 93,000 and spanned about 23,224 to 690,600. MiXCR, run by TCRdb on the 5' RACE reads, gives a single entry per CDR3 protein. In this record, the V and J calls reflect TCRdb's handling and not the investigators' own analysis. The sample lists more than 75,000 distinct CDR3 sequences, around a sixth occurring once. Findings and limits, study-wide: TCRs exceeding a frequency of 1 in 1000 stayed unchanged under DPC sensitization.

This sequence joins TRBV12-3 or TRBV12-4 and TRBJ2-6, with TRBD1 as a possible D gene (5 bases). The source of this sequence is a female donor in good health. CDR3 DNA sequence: TGTGCCAGCAGTCCCCAGGGCTCTGGGGCCAACGTCCTGACTTTC. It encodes CASSPQGSGANVLTF.